This T cell receptor beta chain originates from a study of shared clonotypes between healthy human individuals. Germline loops: CDR1 MNHEY, CDR2 SMNVEV (reference sequence). V was cut by 6 bases and J by 1 base, with 17 bases left in between. The CDR3 has 16 residues. The method was immunoSEQ multiplex PCR; TCRdb's version includes in-frame clones alone and lacks a portion of them. The sample has approximately 940,000 clones, 70% to 85% seen once; the top ten hold about 1.5%. Donors comprised healthy HIV-negative adults lacking recent acute infections or vaccinations. V gene TRBV27 combines with J gene TRBJ2-3; the D gene is possibly TRBD1 (5 bases). The TCR originated in a young man in good health. Specimen: memory CD4+ T cells sorted from blood. The sample's subset: CD45RA-negative fraction. CDR3 nucleotide sequence: TGTGCCAGCAGCCCGTGGCCGACCAGGGGCACAGATACGCAGTATTTT. It yields the protein CASSPWPTRGTDTQYF.